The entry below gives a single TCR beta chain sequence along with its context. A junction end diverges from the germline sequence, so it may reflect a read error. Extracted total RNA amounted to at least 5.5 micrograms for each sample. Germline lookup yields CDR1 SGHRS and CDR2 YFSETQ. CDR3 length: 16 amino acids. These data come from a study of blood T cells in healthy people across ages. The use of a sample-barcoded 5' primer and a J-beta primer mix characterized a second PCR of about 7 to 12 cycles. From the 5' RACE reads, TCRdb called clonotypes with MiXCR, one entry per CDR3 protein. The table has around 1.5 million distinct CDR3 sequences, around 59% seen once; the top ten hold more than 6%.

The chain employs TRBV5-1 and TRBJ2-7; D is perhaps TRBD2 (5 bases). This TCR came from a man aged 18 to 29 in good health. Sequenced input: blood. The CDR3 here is CASSWVSGPLSYGQYF. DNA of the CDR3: TGCGCCAGCAGCTGGGTAAGCGGACCTTTATCCTACGGGCAGTACTTC. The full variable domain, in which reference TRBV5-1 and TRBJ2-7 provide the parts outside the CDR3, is KAGVTQTPRYLIKTRGQQVTLSCSPISGHRSVSWYQQTPGQGLQFLFEYFSETQRNKGNFPGRFSGRQFSNSRSEMNVSTLELGDSALYLCASSWVSGPLSYGQYFGPGTRLTVT.